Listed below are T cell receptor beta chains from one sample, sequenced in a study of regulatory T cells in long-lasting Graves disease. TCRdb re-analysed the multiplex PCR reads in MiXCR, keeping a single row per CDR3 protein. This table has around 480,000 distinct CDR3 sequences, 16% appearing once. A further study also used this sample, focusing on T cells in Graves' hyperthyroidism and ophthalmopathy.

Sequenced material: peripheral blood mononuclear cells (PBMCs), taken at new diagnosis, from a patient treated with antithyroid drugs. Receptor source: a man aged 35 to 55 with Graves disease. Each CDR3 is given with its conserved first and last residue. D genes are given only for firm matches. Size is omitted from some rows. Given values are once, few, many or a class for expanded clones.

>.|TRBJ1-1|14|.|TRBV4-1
TGCGCCAGCAGCCAAGCCAGGGATGACACTGAAGCTTTCTTT
CASSQARDDTEAFF
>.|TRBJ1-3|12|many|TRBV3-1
TGTGCCAGCAGCACCAGTGGAAACACCATATATTTT
CASSTSGNTIYF
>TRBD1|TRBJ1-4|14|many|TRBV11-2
TGTGCCAGCACCCCTCAGGGGGCTCGTGAAAAACTGTTTTTT
CASTPQGAREKLFF
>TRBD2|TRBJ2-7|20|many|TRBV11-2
TGTGCCAGCAGCTCCCTTCGCCGGACTAGCGGGAGTGCGAGCTCCTACGAGCAGTACTTC
CASSSLRRTSGSASSYEQYF
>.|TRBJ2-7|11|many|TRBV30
TGTGCCTGGAACAGGCTCAACGAGCAGTACTTC
CAWNRLNEQYF
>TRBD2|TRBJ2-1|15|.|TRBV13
TGTGCCAGCAGCTCCCCGGGACTAGCTGTTGGTGAGCAGTTCTTC
CASSSPGLAVGEQFF
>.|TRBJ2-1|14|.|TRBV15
TGTGCCACCCAGAGCGAAGCCGTCGACAATGAGCAGTTCTTC
CATQSEAVDNEQFF
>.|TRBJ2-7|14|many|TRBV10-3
TGTGCCATCAAGCGGGACATCCAGACCTACGAGCAGTACTTC
CAIKRDIQTYEQYF
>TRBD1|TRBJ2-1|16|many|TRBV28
TGTGCCAGCAGGCCCGCCCCGGGACAGGGATACAATGAGCAGTTCTTC
CASRPAPGQGYNEQFF
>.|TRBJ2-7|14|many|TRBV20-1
TGCAGTGCTAGAGCCCAGCGGTTCTCCTACGAGCAGTACTTC
CSARAQRFSYEQYF
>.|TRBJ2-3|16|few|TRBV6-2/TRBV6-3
TGTGCCAGCAGATCGGGACTCCGAAAGAACGCAGATACGCAGTATTTT
CASRSGLRKNADTQYF
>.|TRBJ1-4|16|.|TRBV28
TGTGCCAGCAGTTTAGGTACAGGGCCCACTAATGAAAAACTGTTTTTT
CASSLGTGPTNEKLFF
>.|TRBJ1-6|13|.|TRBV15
TGTGCCACCAGCCCTGGAGGGTTTTCACCCCTCCACTTT
CATSPGGFSPLHF
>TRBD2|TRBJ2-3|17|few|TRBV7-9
TGTGCCAGCAGCCCAAGCTGGGTAGCGGGAGTTATAGATACGCAGTATTTT
CASSPSWVAGVIDTQYF
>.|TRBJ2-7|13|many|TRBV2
TGTGCCAGCAGGCCGCGGCCGGGTAACGAGCAGTACTTC
CASRPRPGNEQYF
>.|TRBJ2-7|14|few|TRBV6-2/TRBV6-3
TGTGCCAGCAGTGAGGGCAGGTGGGAGTACGAGCAGTACTTC
CASSEGRWEYEQYF
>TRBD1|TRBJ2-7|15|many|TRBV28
TGTGCCAGCAGTTTATTTGACAGGGTCTCCTACGAGCAGTACTTC
CASSLFDRVSYEQYF
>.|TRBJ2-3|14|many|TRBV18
TGTGCCAGCTCACCAACTAGCCGTCCAGATACGCAGTATTTT
CASSPTSRPDTQYF
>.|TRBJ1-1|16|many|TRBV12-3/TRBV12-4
TGTGCCAGCAGTTTAGGTGGATTACCGCTGAACACTGAAGCTTTCTTT
CASSLGGLPLNTEAFF
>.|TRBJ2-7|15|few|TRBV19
TGTGCCAGTAGTATAAGTGGGACGGGCCAGCGCGAGCAGTACTTC
CASSISGTGQREQYF
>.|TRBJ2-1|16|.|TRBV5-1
TGCGCCAGCAGCCCGCAGGGAGGAGGGTCCTACAATGAGCAGTTCTTC
CASSPQGGGSYNEQFF
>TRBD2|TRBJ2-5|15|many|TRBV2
TGTGCCAGCAGTGCTCAGCGGGAGGCACAAGAGACCCAGTACTTC
CASSAQREAQETQYF
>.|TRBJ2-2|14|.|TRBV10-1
TGCGCCAGCAGTGACACGGGTGGCACCGGGGAGCTGTTTTTT
CASSDTGGTGELFF
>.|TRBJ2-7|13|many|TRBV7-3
TGTGCCAGCAGCACCGCTACGGGGGCCGAGCAGTACTTC
CASSTATGAEQYF
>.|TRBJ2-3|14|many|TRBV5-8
TGTGCCAGCAGCTTGATGCAGGGGCAAGATACGCAGTATTTT
CASSLMQGQDTQYF